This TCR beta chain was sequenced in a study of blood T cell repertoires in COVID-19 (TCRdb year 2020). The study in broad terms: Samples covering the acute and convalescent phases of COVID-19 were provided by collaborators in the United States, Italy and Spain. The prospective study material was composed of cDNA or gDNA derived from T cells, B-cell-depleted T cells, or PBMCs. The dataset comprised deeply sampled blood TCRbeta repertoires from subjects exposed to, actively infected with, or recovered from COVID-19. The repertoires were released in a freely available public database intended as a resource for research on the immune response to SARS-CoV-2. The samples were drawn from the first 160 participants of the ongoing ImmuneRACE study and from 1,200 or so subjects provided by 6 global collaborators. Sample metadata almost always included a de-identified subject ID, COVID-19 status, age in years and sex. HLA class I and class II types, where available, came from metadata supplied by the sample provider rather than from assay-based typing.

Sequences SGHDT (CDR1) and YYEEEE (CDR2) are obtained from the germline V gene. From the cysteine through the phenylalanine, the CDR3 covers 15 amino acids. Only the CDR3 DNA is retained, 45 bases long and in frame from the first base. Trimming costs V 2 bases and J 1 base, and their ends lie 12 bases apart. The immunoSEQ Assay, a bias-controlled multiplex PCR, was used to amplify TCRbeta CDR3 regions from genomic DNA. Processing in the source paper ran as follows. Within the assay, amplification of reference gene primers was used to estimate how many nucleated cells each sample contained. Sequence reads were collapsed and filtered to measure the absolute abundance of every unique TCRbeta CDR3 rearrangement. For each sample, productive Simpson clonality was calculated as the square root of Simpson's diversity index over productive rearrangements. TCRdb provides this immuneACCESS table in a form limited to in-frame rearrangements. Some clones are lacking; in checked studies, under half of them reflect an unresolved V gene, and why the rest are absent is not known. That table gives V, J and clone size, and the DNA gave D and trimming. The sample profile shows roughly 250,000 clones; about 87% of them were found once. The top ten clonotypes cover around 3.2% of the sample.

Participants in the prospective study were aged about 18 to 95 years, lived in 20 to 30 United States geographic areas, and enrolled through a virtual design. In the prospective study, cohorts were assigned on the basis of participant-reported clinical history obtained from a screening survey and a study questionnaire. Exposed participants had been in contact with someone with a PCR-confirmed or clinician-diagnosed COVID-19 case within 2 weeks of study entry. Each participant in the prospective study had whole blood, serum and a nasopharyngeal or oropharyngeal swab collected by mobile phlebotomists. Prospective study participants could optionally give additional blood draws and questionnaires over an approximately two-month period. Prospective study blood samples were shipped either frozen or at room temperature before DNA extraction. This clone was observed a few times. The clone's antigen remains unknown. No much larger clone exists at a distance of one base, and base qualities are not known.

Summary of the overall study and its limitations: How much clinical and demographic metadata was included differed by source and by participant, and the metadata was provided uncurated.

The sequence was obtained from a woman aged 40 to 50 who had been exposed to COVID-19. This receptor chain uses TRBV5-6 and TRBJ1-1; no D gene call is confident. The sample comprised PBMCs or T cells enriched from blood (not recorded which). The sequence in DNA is TGTGCCAGCAGCTTTGGGTGGGCTACGAACACTGAAGCTTTCTTT. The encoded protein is CASSFGWATNTEAFF. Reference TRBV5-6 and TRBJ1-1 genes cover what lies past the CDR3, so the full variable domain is DAGVTQSPTHLIKTRGQQVTLRCSPKSGHDTVSWYQQALGQGPQFIFQYYEEEERQRGNFPDRFSGHQFPNYSSELNVNALLLGDSALYLCASSFGWATNTEAFFGQGTRLTVV.